This T cell receptor (beta chain) was profiled in a study of CD4 T cells in relation to SARS-CoV-2 and coronaviruses. The V gene's germline CDR1 is MNHEY and CDR2 SMNVEV (reference sequence). V lost 9 bases to trimming and J lost 3 bases, with 14 bases between them. The CDR3 length is 13 residues. The sample holds one count of this clone. Its antigen is currently unknown. This table comes from immunoSEQ multiplex PCR, and its TCRdb copy is limited to in-frame clones, with some not included. The table shows around 20,000 clones, with about three quarters occurring only once. Unexposed donor CD4+ T cells date from 2011-2018, before the COVID-19 pandemic. The cells were cultured for about ten days before CD4+ T cells were isolated.

Sequencing used CD4+ T cells from PBMCs, cultured in vitro. The chain links TRBV27 to TRBJ1-1; maybe TRBD1 (5 bases). The TCR originated in a human donor in good health. CDR3 amino acids: CARGWGLHTEAFF. Written as DNA, the CDR3 is TGTGCCAGGGGGTGGGGGTTACACACTGAAGCTTTCTTT.